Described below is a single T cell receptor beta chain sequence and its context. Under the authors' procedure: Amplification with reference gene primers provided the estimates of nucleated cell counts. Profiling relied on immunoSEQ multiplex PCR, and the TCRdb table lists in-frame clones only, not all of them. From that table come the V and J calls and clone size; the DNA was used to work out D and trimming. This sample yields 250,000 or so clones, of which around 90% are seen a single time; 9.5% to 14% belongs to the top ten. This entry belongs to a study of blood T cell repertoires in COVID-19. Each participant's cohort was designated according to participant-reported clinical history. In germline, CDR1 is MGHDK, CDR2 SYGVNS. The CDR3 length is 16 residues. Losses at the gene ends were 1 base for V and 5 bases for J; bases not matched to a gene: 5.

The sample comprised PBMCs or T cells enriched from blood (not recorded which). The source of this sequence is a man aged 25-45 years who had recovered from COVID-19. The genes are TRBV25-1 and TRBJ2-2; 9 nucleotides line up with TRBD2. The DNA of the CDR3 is TGTGCCAGCAGTGAATGGGGAGCGGGAGGAACCGGGGAGCTGTTTTTT. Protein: CASSEWGAGGTGELFF.